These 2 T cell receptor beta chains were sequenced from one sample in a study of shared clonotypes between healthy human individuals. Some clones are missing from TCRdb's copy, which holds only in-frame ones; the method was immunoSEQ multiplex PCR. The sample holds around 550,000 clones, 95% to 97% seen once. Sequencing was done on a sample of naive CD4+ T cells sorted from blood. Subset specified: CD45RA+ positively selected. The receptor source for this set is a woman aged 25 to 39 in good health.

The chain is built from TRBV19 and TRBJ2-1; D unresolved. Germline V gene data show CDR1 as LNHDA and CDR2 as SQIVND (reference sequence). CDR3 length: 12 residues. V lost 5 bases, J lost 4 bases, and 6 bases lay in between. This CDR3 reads CASSLAYNEQFF. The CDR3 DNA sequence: TGTGCCAGTAGTCTTGCGTACAATGAGCAGTTCTTC.

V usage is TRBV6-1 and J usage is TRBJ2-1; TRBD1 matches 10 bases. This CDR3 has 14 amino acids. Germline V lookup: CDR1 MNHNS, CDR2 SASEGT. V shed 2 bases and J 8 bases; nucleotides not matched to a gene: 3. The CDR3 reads CASSERDRGDEQFF. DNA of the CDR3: TGTGCCAGCAGTGAAAGGGACAGGGGAGATGAGCAGTTCTTC.